Shown below are 13 T cell receptor beta chains from a single sample sequenced in a study of Ad26.COV2.S vaccination and SARS-CoV-2 variants. Treatment defined: 19 received Ad26.COV2.S at low or high dose, single or two shots; several received placebo; per-sample allocation not given. Sampling happened 63 days after the first vaccine or placebo injection. TCRdb's copy holds only in-frame clones and misses some; the assay was immunoSEQ multiplex PCR. The table includes 350,000 to 400,000 clones, over 75% detected once. Sample: peripheral blood, taken in a trial of Ad26.COV2.S vaccine versus placebo. The origin of the receptors is a person between 18 and 65 years old who received the Ad26.COV2.S COVID-19 vaccine or a placebo.

The V gene is TRBV15, the J gene TRBJ2-6; no reliable D call. The length of the CDR3 is 16 residues. Trimming took off 3 bases at V and 3 bases at J, with 12 bases between the two ends. CDR1 and CDR2 from the germline V gene are LNHNV and YYDKDF (reference sequence). The CDR3 DNA reads as TGTGCCACCAGCAGTGGCCGTATGGATGGGGCCAACGTCCTGACTTTC. Translating gives CATSSGRMDGANVLTF.

J is TRBJ2-3 and V is TRBV9, with 14 nucleotides matching TRBD2. Germline trimming cut 3 bases from V and 6 bases from J; bases unmatched to any gene: 6. Germline V gives CDR1 SGDLS, CDR2 YYNGEE. This CDR3 is 16 amino acids long. CDR3 DNA: TGTGCCAGCAGCGAAAAGGGGACTAGCGGGAGTGATACGCAGTATTTT. Its protein product is CASSEKGTSGSDTQYF.

The J gene is TRBJ2-1, the V gene TRBV28, with a possible D match to TRBD1 (5 bases). The CDR3 consists of 14 residues. CDR1 is MDHEN, CDR2 SYDVKM, per germline. Trimming took 10 bases from V and 4 from J, leaving 17 bases between them. This CDR3 is CATQEARDYNEQFF. CDR3 sequence (DNA): TGTGCCACCCAGGAAGCCAGGGATTACAATGAGCAGTTCTTC.

This chain connects TRBV6-2 or TRBV6-3 to TRBJ2-7; D remains unclear. Trimming took off 5 bases at V and 6 bases at J, with 8 bases between the two ends. The CDR3 has 11 amino acids. Germline lookup yields CDR1 MNHEY and CDR2 SVGEGT. CDR3 nucleotide sequence: TGTGCCAGCAGTAAGACCAGCGAGCAGTACTTC. Its protein is CASSKTSEQYF.

This rearrangement joins TRBV9 to TRBJ2-3; 7 nucleotides align to TRBD2. The CDR3 spans 14 residues. Germline CDR1 and CDR2: SGDLS and YYNGEE. The V and J ends lost 0 bases and 5 bases, in that order; junction bases with no gene match: 3. The CDR3 nucleotides read TGTGCCAGCAGCGTAGTGGGGGGGAGAGATACGCAGTATTTT. Residues: CASSVVGGRDTQYF.

This chain links TRBV5-1 with TRBJ2-5, with 10 bases that match TRBD1. Germline V gene lookup returns CDR1 SGHRS and CDR2 YFSETQ. The CDR3 length is 16 residues. Unmatched junction bases numbered 7, after V lost 0 bases and J lost 5 bases. The CDR3 spells CASSLATGTGVETQYF. The CDR3 coding sequence is TGCGCCAGCAGCTTGGCTACCGGGACAGGGGTGGAGACCCAGTACTTC.

V is TRBV5-6 and J is TRBJ1-2, with D tentatively TRBD1 (5 bases). Trimming took 2 bases from V and 2 from J, leaving 13 bases between them. Germline V gives CDR1 SGHDT, CDR2 YYEEEE. This CDR3 is built from 15 residues. Written as DNA, the CDR3 is TGTGCCAGCAGCTTAAGACAGCTCCTAAACTATGGCTACACCTTC. It yields the protein CASSLRQLLNYGYTF.

The chain employs TRBV19 and TRBJ1-4, with D possibly TRBD1 on 5 matching bases. Trimming shortened V by 3 bases and J by 7 bases, and 12 bases separated the two germline ends. The CDR3 has 14 amino acids. Germline-derived CDR1 and CDR2 are LNHDA and SQIVND (reference sequence). DNA of the CDR3: TGTGCCAGTAGTATGGTGCAGGGACCTGAAAAACTGTTTTTT. Its translation: CASSMVQGPEKLFF.

The rearrangement uses TRBV28 and TRBJ1-2, with D uncertain. The CDR3 is 14 amino acids. Germline loops: CDR1 MDHEN, CDR2 SYDVKM. V was shortened by 4 bases and J by 4 bases, with 13 bases between the two germline ends. In DNA, the CDR3 is TGTGCCAGCAGTTCGATGGGCGGGGTCTATGGCTACACCTTC. Protein sequence: CASSSMGGVYGYTF.

CDR3 DNA: TGTGCCACCAGTGATGCCGGACTAGCGGGAGGATATACGCAGTATTTT. This encodes CATSDAGLAGGYTQYF. This rearrangement joins TRBV24-1 to TRBJ2-3; 14 nucleotides match TRBD2. This CDR3 has 16 amino acids. Looked up from germline, CDR1 is KGHDR and CDR2 is SFDVKD. The trim removed 3 bases at V and 7 bases at J, leaving 5 bases unmatched.

The chain is built from TRBV30 and TRBJ2-3; 11 bases are a match to TRBD2. The CDR3 spans 15 residues. V shed 0 bases and J 2 bases; nucleotides not matched to a gene: 1. From germline, CDR1 is GTSNPN and CDR2 SVGIG (reference sequence). The CDR3 DNA sequence: TGTGCCTGGAGTGTACTAGCGGGAGACACAGATACGCAGTATTTT. It translates to CAWSVLAGDTDTQYF.

This chain connects TRBV18 to TRBJ2-1; either TRBD1 or TRBD2 may supply D (5 bases each). This CDR3 has 15 amino acids. Trimming removed 4 bases from V and 7 bases from J, with 17 bases in between. Germline loops: CDR1 KGHSH, CDR2 LQKENI. CDR3 DNA sequence: TGTGCCAGCTCACACCGGGACCGCAATACTAATGAGCAGTTCTTC. Translating it yields CASSHRDRNTNEQFF.

This clone was seen only a few times. The gene calls are TRBV6-5 and TRBJ2-6, with D possibly matching TRBD1 (6 bases). With 11 bases removed from V and 3 bases from J, the gap between germline ends came to 17 bases. This CDR3 has 15 amino acids. Per germline, CDR1 MNHEY and CDR2 SVGAGI. The CDR3 here is CASRGGIGGANVLTF. CDR3 DNA sequence: TGTGCCTCCAGAGGGGGAATAGGTGGGGCCAACGTCCTGACTTTC.